This is a list of T cell receptor beta chains from one sample in a study of T cell responses to AZD1222 COVID-19 vaccine. Assay used: immunoSEQ multiplex PCR; TCRdb lists only in-frame clones, some missing. The sample yields 100,000 to 150,000 clones, around nine tenths seen once. Sequenced here: peripheral blood, sampled on day 0 of AZD1222 vaccination. These receptors all stem from an adult in good health. CDR3s include the opening cysteine and the closing phenylalanine or tryptophan. The D gene is left open where the match is weak. Clone size appears in some rows only: once, few, many, or a class for an expanded clone.

d_call j_call v_call clone_size cdr3_nt cdr3_aa
- TRBJ2-4 TRBV29-1 - TGCAGCGTTGTGGCGCCTGCCAAAAACATTCAGTACTTC CSVVAPAKNIQYF
- TRBJ1-5 TRBV4-1 - TGCGCCAGCAGCCAAGGGTCCGTAAGACAGGATTTTAGCAATCAGCCCCAGCATTTT CASSQGSVRQDFSNQPQHF
- TRBJ2-7 TRBV21-1 once TGTGCCAGCAGCACAAACAGACTAGCGGGAGGTATAGGGGAGCAGTACTTC CASSTNRLAGGIGEQYF
- TRBJ2-2 TRBV7-2 - TGTGCCAGCAGCTTCAGACAGACTATGAACACCGGGGAGCTGTTTTTT CASSFRQTMNTGELFF
- TRBJ2-2 TRBV12-5 - TGTGCTAGTGGTTTGTTACTCACCGGGGAGCTGTTTTTT CASGLLLTGELFF
- TRBJ1-2 TRBV5-1 - TGCGCCAGCAGCTTGTCAACAAACAACTATGGCTACACCTTC CASSLSTNNYGYTF
TRBD1 TRBJ2-2 TRBV19 - TGTGCCGCCAAGAGGGGACAGTCCCCCGGGGAGCTGTTTTTT CAAKRGQSPGELFF
- TRBJ2-2 TRBV11-2 - TGTGCCAGCAGCTTAGTTCCGGATACCGGGGAGCTGTTTTTT CASSLVPDTGELFF
- TRBJ2-2 TRBV5-1 - TGCGCCAGCAGCTTGAACACCGGGGAGCTGTTTTTT CASSLNTGELFF
TRBD1 TRBJ1-5 TRBV15 - TGTGCCACCAGCGTGGACAGGGTTCAGCCCCAGCATTTT CATSVDRVQPQHF
TRBD1 TRBJ1-2 TRBV6-5 - TGTGCCAGCAGAATGGGACAGGGGTATGGCTACACCTTC CASRMGQGYGYTF
- TRBJ1-2 TRBV10-2 - TGCGCCAGCAGGGGTCGGCGCAGGGATGGCTACACCTTC CASRGRRRDGYTF
TRBD2 TRBJ2-1 TRBV7-9 - TGTGCCAGTGGGGCGGGAGGTCTGTACAATGAGCAGTTCTTC CASGAGGLYNEQFF
- TRBJ2-1 TRBV6-5 - TGTGCCAGCAGTTATACCCCACCGAGCTCCTACAATGAGCAGTTCTTC CASSYTPPSSYNEQFF
- TRBJ1-5 TRBV7-9 - TGTGCCAGCAGCTTAGGGTCCGGGGGCAATCAGCCCCAGCATTTT CASSLGSGGNQPQHF
TRBD2 TRBJ2-3 TRBV10-2 - TGCGCCAGCAGAGATCCGGGACTAGCGACAGATACGCAGTATTTT CASRDPGLATDTQYF
- TRBJ2-1 TRBV5-6 - TGTGCCAGCAGCTTAAAACCCAGGGACAATGAGCAGTTCTTC CASSLKPRDNEQFF
- TRBJ2-7 TRBV4-1 - TGCGCCAGCAGCCAAGAAGGGCAGGGGAGAGACTCCTACGAGCAGTACTTC CASSQEGQGRDSYEQYF
- TRBJ1-6 TRBV24-1 - TGTGCCACCAGTGACCTGGGCCTTGAAGCGGGATCACCCCTCCACTTT CATSDLGLEAGSPLHF
- TRBJ2-7 TRBV3-1/TRBV3-2 - TGTGCCAGCAGCCAAGATCCCCACCACTTCGGGACGAGGGACGAGCAGTACTTC CASSQDPHHFGTRDEQYF
- TRBJ1-6 TRBV30 - TGTGCCTGGAAGGGGGACCATAATTCACCCCTCCACTTT CAWKGDHNSPLHF
TRBD1 TRBJ2-1 TRBV4-3 - TGCGCCAGCAGCCATTCTGGCCCAGGGGGTAGCTCCTACAATGAGCAGTTCTTC CASSHSGPGGSSYNEQFF
- TRBJ2-7 TRBV6-5 - TGTGCCAGCAGTTACCAGGGCGGAGGTTTCTACGAGCAGTACTTC CASSYQGGGFYEQYF
- TRBJ2-2 TRBV9 - TGTGCCAGCAAGGTAGGGGCCGCGAACACCGGGGAGCTGTTTTTT CASKVGAANTGELFF
- TRBJ2-1 TRBV15 - TGTGCCACCAGCGGCACGGATGAGCAGTTCTTC CATSGTDEQFF
- TRBJ1-5 TRBV7-2 - TGTGCCAGCAGCTTAGACGGTAGCAATCAGCCCCAGCATTTT CASSLDGSNQPQHF
- TRBJ1-5 TRBV21-1 - TGTGCCCGCCCCGGACAGGGGGCTTATCAGCCCCAGCATTTT CARPGQGAYQPQHF